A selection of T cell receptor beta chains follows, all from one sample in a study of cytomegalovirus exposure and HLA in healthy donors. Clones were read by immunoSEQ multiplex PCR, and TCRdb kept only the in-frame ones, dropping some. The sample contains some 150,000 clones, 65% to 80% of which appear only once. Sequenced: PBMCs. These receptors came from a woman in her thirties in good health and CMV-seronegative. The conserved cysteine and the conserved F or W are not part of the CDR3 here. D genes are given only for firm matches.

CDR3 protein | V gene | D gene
ASRASLDRGYGYT | TRBV2 | .
ATTPLAGAQPYSSYNEQF | TRBV10-1 | TRBD2
ASPLDRQDPSNQPQH | TRBV7-3 | .
AWSVLVTDTQY | TRBV30 | .
ASSLSGYGYT | TRBV7-2 | .
ASSLRPQGSDGYT | TRBV5-4 | .
ASSSSFQPQH | TRBV7-2 | .
ASSFGGTDTQY | TRBV5-1 | .
ASNILGGAEQY | TRBV9 | .
ASSLAAGSYNEQF | TRBV7-9 | .